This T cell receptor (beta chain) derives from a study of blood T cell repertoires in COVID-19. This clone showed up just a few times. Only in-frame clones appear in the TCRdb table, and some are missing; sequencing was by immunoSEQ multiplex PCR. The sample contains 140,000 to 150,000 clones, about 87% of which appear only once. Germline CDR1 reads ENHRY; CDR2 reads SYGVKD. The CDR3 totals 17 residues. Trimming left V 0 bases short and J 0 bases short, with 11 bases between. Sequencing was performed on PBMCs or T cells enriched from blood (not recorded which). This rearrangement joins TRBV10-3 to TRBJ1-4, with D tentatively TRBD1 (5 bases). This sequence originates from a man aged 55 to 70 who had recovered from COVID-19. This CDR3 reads CAISESTRGSTNEKLFF. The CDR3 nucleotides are TGTGCCATCAGTGAGTCGACTCGGGGGTCAACTAATGAAAAACTGTTTTTT.